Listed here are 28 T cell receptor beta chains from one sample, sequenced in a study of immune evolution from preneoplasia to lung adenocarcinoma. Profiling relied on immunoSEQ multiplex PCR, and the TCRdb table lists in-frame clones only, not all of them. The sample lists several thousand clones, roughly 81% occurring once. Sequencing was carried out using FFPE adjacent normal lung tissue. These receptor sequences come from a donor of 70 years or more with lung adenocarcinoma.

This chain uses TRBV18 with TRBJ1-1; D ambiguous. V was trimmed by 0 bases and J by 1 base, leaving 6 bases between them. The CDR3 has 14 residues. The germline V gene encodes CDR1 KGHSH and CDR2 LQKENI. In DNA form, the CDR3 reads TGTGCCAGCTCACCACCGGGCGGGAACACTGAAGCTTTCTTT. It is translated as CASSPPGGNTEAFF.

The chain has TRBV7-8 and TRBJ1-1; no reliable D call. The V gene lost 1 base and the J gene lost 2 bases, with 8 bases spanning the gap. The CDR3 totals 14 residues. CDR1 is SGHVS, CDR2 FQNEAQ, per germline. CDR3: CASSLDSGNTEAFF. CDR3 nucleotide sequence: TGTGCCAGCAGCTTAGACTCTGGCAACACTGAAGCTTTCTTT.

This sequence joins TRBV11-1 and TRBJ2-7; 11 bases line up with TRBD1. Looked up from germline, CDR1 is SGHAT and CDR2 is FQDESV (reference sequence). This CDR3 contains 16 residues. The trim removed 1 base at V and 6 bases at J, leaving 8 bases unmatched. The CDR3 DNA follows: TGTGCCAGCAGCTTAGACCTGGGACAGGGGGGGAGCGAGCAGTACTTC. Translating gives CASSLDLGQGGSEQYF.

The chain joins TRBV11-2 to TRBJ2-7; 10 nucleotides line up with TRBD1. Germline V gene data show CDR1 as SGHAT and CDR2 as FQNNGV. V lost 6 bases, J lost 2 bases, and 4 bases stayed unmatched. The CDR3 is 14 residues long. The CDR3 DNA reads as TGTGCCAGCAGTCGGGGGACAGGGGCCTACGAGCAGTACTTC. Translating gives CASSRGTGAYEQYF.

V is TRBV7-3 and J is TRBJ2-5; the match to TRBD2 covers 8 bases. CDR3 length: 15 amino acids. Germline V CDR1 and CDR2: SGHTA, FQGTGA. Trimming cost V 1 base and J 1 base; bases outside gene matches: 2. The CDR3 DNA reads TGTGCCAGCAGCTTAAAAGCGGGAGCCCAAGAGACCCAGTACTTC. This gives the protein CASSLKAGAQETQYF.

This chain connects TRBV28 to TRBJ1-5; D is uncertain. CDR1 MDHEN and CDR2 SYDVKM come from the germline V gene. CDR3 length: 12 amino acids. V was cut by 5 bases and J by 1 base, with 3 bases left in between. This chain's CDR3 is CASSTSNQPQHF. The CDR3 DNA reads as TGTGCCAGCAGTACAAGCAATCAGCCCCAGCATTTT.

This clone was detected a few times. The CDR3 DNA is TGTGCCAGTAGTATAGCTTTCGGGGAACAGCCCCAGCATTTT. Encoded protein: CASSIAFGEQPQHF. The genes are TRBV19 and TRBJ1-5; D uncertain. The germline CDR1 and CDR2 sequences are LNHDA and SQIVND (reference sequence). Trimming pared 1 base from V and 7 bases from J, leaving 11 bases between. CDR3 length: 14 amino acids.

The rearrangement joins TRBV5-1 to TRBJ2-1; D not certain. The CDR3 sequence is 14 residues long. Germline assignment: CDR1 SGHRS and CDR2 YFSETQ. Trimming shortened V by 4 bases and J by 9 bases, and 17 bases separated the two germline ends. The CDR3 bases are TGCGCCAGCAGCAGGTCGTCTAAAAATTCTGAGCAGTTCTTC. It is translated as CASSRSSKNSEQFF.

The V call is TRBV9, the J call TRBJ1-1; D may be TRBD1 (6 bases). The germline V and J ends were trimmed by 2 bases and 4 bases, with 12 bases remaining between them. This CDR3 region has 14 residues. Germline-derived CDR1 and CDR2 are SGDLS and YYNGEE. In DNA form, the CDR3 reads TGTGCCAGCAGCGTGTCGAACAGGGCCACTGAAGCTTTCTTT. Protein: CASSVSNRATEAFF.

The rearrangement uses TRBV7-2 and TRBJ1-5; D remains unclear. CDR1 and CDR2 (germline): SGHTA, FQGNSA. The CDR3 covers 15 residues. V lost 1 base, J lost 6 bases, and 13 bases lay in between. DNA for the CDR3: TGTGCCAGCAGCTTAGGATATGGGAACAGTCAGCCCCAGCATTTT. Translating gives CASSLGYGNSQPQHF.

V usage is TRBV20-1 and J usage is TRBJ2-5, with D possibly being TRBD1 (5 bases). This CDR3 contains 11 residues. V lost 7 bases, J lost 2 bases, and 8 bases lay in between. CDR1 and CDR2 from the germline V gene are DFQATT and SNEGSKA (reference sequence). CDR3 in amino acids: CSGQIQETQYF. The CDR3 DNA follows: TGCAGTGGACAGATACAAGAGACCCAGTACTTC.

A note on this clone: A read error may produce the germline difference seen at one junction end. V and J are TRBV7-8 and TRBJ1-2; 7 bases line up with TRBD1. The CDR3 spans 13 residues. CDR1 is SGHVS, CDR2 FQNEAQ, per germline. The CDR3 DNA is TGTGCCAGCAGCTTAGTTCGAGGGCGGGACAGCCACTTC. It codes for CASSLVRGRDSHF.

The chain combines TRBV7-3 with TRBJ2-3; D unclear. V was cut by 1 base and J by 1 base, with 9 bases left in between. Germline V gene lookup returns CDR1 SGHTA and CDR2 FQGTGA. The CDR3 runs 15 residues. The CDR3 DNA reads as TGTGCCAGCAGCTTAAGTTCACAGCGCACAGATACGCAGTATTTT. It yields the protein CASSLSSQRTDTQYF.

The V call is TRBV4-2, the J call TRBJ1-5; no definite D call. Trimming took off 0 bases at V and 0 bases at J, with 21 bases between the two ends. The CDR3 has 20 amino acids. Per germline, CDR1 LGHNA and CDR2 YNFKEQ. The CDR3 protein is CASSQDTPASGDYSNQPQHF. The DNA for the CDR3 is TGTGCCAGCAGCCAAGATACCCCCGCCAGTGGAGACTATAGCAATCAGCCCCAGCATTTT.

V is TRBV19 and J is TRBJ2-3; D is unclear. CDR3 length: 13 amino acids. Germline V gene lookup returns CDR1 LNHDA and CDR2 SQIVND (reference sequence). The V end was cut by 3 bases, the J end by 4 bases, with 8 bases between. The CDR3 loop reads CASSIGEADTQYF. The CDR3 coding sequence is TGTGCCAGTAGTATCGGCGAGGCAGATACGCAGTATTTT. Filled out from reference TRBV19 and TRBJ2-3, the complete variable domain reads DGGITQSPKYLFRKEGQNVTLSCEQNLNHDAMYWYRQDPGQGLRLIYYSQIVNDFQKGDIAEGYSVSREKKESFPLTVTSAQKNPTAFYLCASSIGEADTQYFGPGTRLTVL.

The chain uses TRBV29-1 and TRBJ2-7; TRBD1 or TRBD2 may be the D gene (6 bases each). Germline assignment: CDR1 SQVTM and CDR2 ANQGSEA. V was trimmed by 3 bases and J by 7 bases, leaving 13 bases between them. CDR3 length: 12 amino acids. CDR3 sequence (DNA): TGCAGCGTTGACGGAGGGGGTCTAGAGCAGTACTTC. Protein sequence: CSVDGGGLEQYF.

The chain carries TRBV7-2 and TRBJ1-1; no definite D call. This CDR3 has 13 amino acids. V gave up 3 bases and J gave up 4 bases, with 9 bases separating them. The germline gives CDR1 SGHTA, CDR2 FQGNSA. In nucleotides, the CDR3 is TGTGCCAGCAGCTTCACGCCGAGCACTGAAGCTTTCTTT. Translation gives CASSFTPSTEAFF.

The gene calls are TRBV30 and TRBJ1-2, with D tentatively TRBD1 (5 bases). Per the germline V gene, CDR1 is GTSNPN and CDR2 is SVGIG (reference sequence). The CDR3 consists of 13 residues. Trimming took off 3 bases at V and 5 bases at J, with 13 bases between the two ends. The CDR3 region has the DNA TGTGCCTGGAGCGGAGGGGCAGGGTATGGCTACACCTTC. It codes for CAWSGGAGYGYTF.

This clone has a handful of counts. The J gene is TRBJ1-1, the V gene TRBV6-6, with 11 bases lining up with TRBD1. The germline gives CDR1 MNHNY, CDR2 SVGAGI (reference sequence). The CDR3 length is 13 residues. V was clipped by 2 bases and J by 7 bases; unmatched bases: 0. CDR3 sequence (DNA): TGTGCCAGCAGTTACGGGACAGGGGGTGAAGCTTTCTTT. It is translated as CASSYGTGGEAFF.

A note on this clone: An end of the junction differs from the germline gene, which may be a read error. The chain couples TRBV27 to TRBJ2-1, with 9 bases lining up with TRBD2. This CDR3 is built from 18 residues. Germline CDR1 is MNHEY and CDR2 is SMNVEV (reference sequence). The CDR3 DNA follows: TGTGCCAGCAGCTTATCAGGAGTAGCGGGAGTTCTCTACAATGAGCAGTTCTTC. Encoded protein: CASSLSGVAGVLYNEQFF.

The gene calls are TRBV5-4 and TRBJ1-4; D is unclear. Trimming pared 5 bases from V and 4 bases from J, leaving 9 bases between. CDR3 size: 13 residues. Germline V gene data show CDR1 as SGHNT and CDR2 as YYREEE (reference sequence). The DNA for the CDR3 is TGTGCCAGCAGAGGAAAAGATAATGAAAAACTGTTTTTT. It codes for CASRGKDNEKLFF.

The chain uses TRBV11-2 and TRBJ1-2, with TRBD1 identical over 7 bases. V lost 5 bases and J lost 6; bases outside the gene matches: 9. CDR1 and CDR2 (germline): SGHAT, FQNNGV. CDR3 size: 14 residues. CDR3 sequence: CASSKTGTENGYTF. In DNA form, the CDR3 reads TGTGCCAGCAGCAAGACCGGGACAGAAAATGGCTACACCTTC.

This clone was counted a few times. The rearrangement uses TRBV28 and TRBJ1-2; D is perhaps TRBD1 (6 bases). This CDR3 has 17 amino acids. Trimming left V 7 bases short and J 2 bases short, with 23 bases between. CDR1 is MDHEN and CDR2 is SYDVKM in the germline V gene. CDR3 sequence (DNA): TGTGCCAGCACCTATTGGGGAACAGGGAGCGTCAACTATGGCTACACCTTC. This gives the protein CASTYWGTGSVNYGYTF.

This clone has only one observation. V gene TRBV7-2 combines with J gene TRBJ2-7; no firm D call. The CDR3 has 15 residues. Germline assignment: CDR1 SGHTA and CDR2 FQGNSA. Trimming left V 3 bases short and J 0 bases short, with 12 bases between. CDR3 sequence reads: CASSFSPISSYEQYF. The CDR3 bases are TGTGCCAGCAGCTTTTCCCCCATTAGCTCCTACGAGCAGTACTTC.

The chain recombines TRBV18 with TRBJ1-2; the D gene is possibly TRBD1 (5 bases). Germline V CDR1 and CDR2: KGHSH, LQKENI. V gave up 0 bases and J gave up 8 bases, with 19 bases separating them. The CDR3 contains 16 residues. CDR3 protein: CASSPPTGQAGRGYTF. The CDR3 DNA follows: TGTGCCAGCTCACCACCAACAGGCCAGGCCGGGAGGGGCTACACCTTC.

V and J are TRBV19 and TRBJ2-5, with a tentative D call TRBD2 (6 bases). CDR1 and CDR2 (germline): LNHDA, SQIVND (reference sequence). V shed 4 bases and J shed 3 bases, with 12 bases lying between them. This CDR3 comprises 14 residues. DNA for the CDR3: TGTGCCAGTAGTACTCCGGGAGCCGAAGAGACCCAGTACTTC. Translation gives CASSTPGAEETQYF.

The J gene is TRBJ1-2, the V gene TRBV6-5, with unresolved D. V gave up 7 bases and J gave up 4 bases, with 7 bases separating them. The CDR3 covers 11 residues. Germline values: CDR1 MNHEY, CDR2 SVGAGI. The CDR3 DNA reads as TGTGCCAGCAAGAGAGGCTATGGCTACACCTTC. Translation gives CASKRGYGYTF.

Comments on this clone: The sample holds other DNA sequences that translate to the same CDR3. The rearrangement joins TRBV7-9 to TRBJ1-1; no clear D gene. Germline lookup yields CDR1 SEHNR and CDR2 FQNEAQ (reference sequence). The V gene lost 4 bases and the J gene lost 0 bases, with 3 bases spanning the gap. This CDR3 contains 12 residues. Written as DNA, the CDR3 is TGTGCCAGCAGCTACCTGAACACTGAAGCTTTCTTT. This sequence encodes CASSYLNTEAFF.